The 30 T cell receptor beta chains in this list originate from one sample, sequenced in a study of blood T cells in healthy people across ages (dated by TCRdb to 2015 to 2017). Libraries were built with 5' RACE. The data were produced on an Illumina HiSeq 2500. A second about 7 to 11 cycle PCR used a sample-barcoded 5' primer and a J-beta primer mix. Starting from the raw public reads, TCRdb applied fastp trimming at Q25, assembled clones with MiXCR and retained in-frame beta chains. Each CDR3 protein gets just one entry, which takes the most common genes and DNA from the rows behind it. This sample comprises about 1.8 million distinct CDR3 sequences, about 49% of them detected only once. The ten largest account for approximately 2% of the sample. The source material was blood. The source is a woman between 40 and 50 years old in good health.

This chain joins TRBV12-3 or TRBV12-4 and TRBJ2-2, with 8 bases matching TRBD2. This CDR3 region has 13 residues. V dropped 7 bases and J dropped 6; count of bases not matched to a gene: 4. CDR3 protein: CASTPGGAGELFF. The CDR3 nucleotides are TGTGCCAGCACCCCGGGGGGGGCCGGGGAGCTGTTTTTT.

This chain connects TRBV5-1 to TRBJ2-3; TRBD2 matches at 13 bases. From germline, CDR1 is SGHRS and CDR2 YFSETQ. The CDR3 totals 18 residues. The V gene end was trimmed by 3 bases and the J gene end by 4 bases; junction bases not matched to a gene: 11. The CDR3 is CASSSTSGGNQIADTQYF. In DNA, the CDR3 is TGCGCCAGCAGCTCGACTAGCGGGGGGAATCAGATTGCAGATACGCAGTATTTT.

The V call is TRBV7-2, the J call TRBJ2-7; D is ambiguous. V lost 1 base to trimming and J lost 1 base, with 11 bases between them. The CDR3 length is 15 residues. Germline CDR1 reads SGHTA; CDR2 reads FQGNSA. CDR3 sequence reads: CASSLVEGKSYEQYF. In DNA form, the CDR3 reads TGTGCCAGCAGCTTAGTGGAAGGGAAGTCCTACGAGCAGTACTTC.

The chain carries TRBV27 and TRBJ1-5; no clear D. V lost 3 bases, J lost 5 bases, and 8 bases lay in between. The CDR3 sequence is 13 residues long. Germline V lookup: CDR1 MNHEY, CDR2 SMNVEV (reference sequence). Here the CDR3 DNA reads TGTGCCAGCAGTTTCGGCAGAGATCAGCCCCAGCATTTT. It translates to CASSFGRDQPQHF.

V is TRBV5-8 and J is TRBJ2-1; possibly TRBD1 for D (6 bases). The ends were cut back, 2 bases at V and 2 bases at J, with 17 bases in the middle. This CDR3 has 17 residues. CDR1 and CDR2 from the germline V gene are SGHTS and YDEGEE. CDR3 in amino acids: CASSFLGHSGAYNEQFF. CDR3 nucleotides: TGTGCCAGCAGCTTTTTGGGACACTCTGGGGCCTACAATGAGCAGTTCTTC.

This clonotype was found a few times. This sequence joins TRBV4-1 and TRBJ2-5; 10 bases line up with TRBD1. This CDR3 is built from 15 residues. After removal of 1 base from V and 5 bases from J, the junction contained 4 bases not matched to a gene. Germline V CDR1 and CDR2: MGHRA, YSYEKL. The CDR3 sequence is CASSQGQGATETQYF. CDR3 sequence (DNA): TGCGCCAGCAGCCAAGGACAGGGGGCGACGGAGACCCAGTACTTC.

This clonotype was detected a few times. The V call is TRBV7-3, the J call TRBJ2-5, with D possibly being TRBD1 (5 bases). The CDR3 runs 13 residues. The V gene's germline CDR1 is SGHTA and CDR2 FQGTGA. Between the trimmed V and J ends, which lost 4 bases and 5 bases, there was a span of 11 bases. CDR3 nucleotide sequence: TGTGCCAGCAGCTCCAGGGTGACGGAGACCCAGTACTTC. It specifies CASSSRVTETQYF.

V is TRBV12-3 or TRBV12-4 and J is TRBJ2-3; D not resolved. Trimming took 6 bases from V and 0 from J, leaving 13 bases between them. The CDR3 extends over 15 amino acids. For the CDR3, the DNA is TGTGCCAGCAGAACTCACACTACTAGCACAGATACGCAGTATTTT. Translated: CASRTHTTSTDTQYF.

The J gene is TRBJ2-5, the V gene TRBV29-1; D is undetermined. The CDR3 has 16 residues. In germline, CDR1 is SQVTM, CDR2 ANQGSEA. Trimming stripped 2 bases from V and 2 bases from J, with 18 bases between. The CDR3 region is CSVEFVYTANQETQYF. The CDR3 DNA follows: TGCAGCGTTGAATTCGTATACACCGCGAATCAAGAGACCCAGTACTTC.

This clonotype has just a few counts. This chain uses TRBV20-1 with TRBJ1-4, with a tentative D call TRBD1 (5 bases). V was cut by 5 bases and J by 7 bases, with 14 bases left in between. Germline V gives CDR1 DFQATT, CDR2 SNEGSKA (reference sequence). The CDR3 has 13 amino acids. The CDR3 DNA sequence: TGCAGTGCTTTAAGGGGTAACTCTGAAAAACTGTTTTTT. Its translation: CSALRGNSEKLFF.

This chain connects TRBV27 to TRBJ1-2, with 7 bases aligning to TRBD1. The CDR3 contains 12 residues. Germline lookup yields CDR1 MNHEY and CDR2 SMNVEV (reference sequence). The J segment lost 13 bases and the V segment lost 3 bases, leaving 8 bases of the junction unmatched. CDR3 in amino acids: CASSLADRVLTF. CDR3 in DNA: TGTGCCAGCAGTTTGGCAGACAGGGTCCTCACCTTC.

This chain joins TRBV6-1 and TRBJ2-3; 7 nucleotides align to TRBD2. The CDR3 length is 15 residues. The germline V gene encodes CDR1 MNHNS and CDR2 SASEGT. The junction had 8 bases not matched to a gene; V was cut back by 6 bases and J by 2 bases. The CDR3: CASSPVSGVTDTQYF. The DNA of the CDR3 is TGTGCCAGCAGCCCCGTAAGCGGGGTCACAGATACGCAGTATTTT.

The rearrangement links TRBV20-1 to TRBJ1-2; 8 bases are shared with TRBD1. The CDR3 sequence is 13 residues long. Germline values: CDR1 DFQATT, CDR2 SNEGSKA (reference sequence). The junction had 14 bases not matched to a gene; V was cut back by 4 bases and J by 13 bases. This chain's CDR3 is CSAKGQGAGVSTF. The DNA for the CDR3 is TGCAGTGCTAAAGGACAGGGTGCGGGAGTGAGCACCTTC.

This chain links TRBV28 with TRBJ2-7, with D uncertain. Looked up from germline, CDR1 is MDHEN and CDR2 is SYDVKM. The CDR3 contains 14 residues. Trimming took 7 bases from V and 2 from J, leaving 15 bases between them. For the CDR3, the DNA is TGTGCCAGCACCTCGACTGGACCTCCCTACGAGCAGTACTTC. Translated: CASTSTGPPYEQYF.

This clonotype was seen more than once but under ten times. This sequence joins TRBV27 and TRBJ2-3; TRBD2 might be the D (6 bases). Germline V gives CDR1 MNHEY, CDR2 SMNVEV (reference sequence). V lost 1 base and J lost 8, with 10 bases in between. This CDR3 is 13 amino acids long. Written as DNA, the CDR3 is TGTGCCAGCAGTTTATTCGGGAGCTTTACGCAGTATTTT. Amino acid sequence: CASSLFGSFTQYF.

This clonotype has more than one count but fewer than ten. The V gene is TRBV7-8, the J gene TRBJ2-5, with a possible D match to TRBD2 (5 bases). Near its end, the DNA agrees better with TRBJ2-7, so the J call may be wrong. The V gene's germline CDR1 is SGHVS and CDR2 FQNEAQ. The CDR3 loop spans 13 amino acids. The CDR3 here is CASSSGLATEQYF. The DNA for the CDR3 is TGTGCCAGCAGCTCCGGCCTAGCCACCGAGCAGTACTTC.

The chain has TRBV14 and TRBJ1-1; D is unresolved. The V and J ends lost 0 bases and 3 bases respectively, with 11 bases between them. The CDR3 sequence is 15 residues long. Germline CDR1 and CDR2: SGHDN and FVKESK. The CDR3 is CASSQDGRLHTEAFF. The DNA of the CDR3 is TGTGCCAGCAGCCAAGATGGGCGGCTCCACACTGAAGCTTTCTTT.

The J gene is TRBJ2-5, the V gene TRBV9; 8 bases map to TRBD2. CDR3 size: 17 residues. CDR1 and CDR2 (germline): SGDLS, YYNGEE. With V trimmed by 4 bases and J by 0 bases, 11 bases remained unmatched. Written as DNA, the CDR3 is TGTGCCAGCAGCCCGAGGGACGAGCGGGGGAACCAAGAGACCCAGTACTTC. Protein product: CASSPRDERGNQETQYF.

The chain carries TRBV4-2 and TRBJ2-7, with 8 bases fitting TRBD1. This CDR3 spans 15 amino acids. V lost 0 bases and J lost 4; bases outside the gene matches: 5. Germline CDR1 is LGHNA and CDR2 is YNFKEQ. The chain's CDR3 is CASSQDRQGIYEQYF. CDR3 in DNA: TGTGCCAGCAGCCAAGATCGACAGGGGATATACGAGCAGTACTTC.

The chain carries TRBV7-9 and TRBJ1-1, with a possible D match to TRBD1 (5 bases). Between the trimmed V and J ends, which lost 6 bases and 12 bases, there was a span of 17 bases. This CDR3 has 12 amino acids. Germline-derived CDR1 and CDR2 are SEHNR and FQNEAQ (reference sequence). The CDR3 spells CASRPRRGEPFF. DNA of the CDR3: TGTGCCAGCAGACCTCGGAGAGGGGAACCTTTCTTT.

The chain recombines TRBV10-3 with TRBJ2-1; possibly TRBD2 for D (5 bases). V lost 4 bases and J 0 bases, leaving 10 bases between the germline ends. This CDR3 is built from 15 residues. Germline V gene data show CDR1 as ENHRY and CDR2 as SYGVKD. CDR3 sequence: CAISGSGSSYNEQFF. Here the CDR3 DNA reads TGTGCCATCAGTGGTTCGGGGAGCTCCTACAATGAGCAGTTCTTC.

This clonotype was seen only a few times. This chain uses TRBV11-2 with TRBJ2-1, with 7 positions matching TRBD2. V dropped 6 bases and J dropped 3; count of bases not matched to a gene: 11. The CDR3 length is 16 residues. Germline V gives CDR1 SGHAT, CDR2 FQNNGV. The CDR3 is CASSLGRAVYYNEQFF. The CDR3 DNA sequence: TGTGCCAGCAGTCTAGGGAGGGCAGTTTACTACAATGAGCAGTTCTTC. The full variable domain, completed using reference TRBV11-2 and TRBJ2-1, is EAGVAQSPRYKIIEKRQSVAFWCNPISGHATLYWYQQILGQGPKLLIQFQNNGVVDDSQLPKDRFSAERLKGVDSTLKIQPAKLEDSAVYLCASSLGRAVYYNEQFFGPGTRLTVL.

The chain employs TRBV6-5 and TRBJ2-1; TRBD1 matches 7 bases. V gave up 2 bases and J gave up 8 bases; unmatched junction bases: 12. The germline CDR1 and CDR2 sequences are MNHEY and SVGAGI. The CDR3 length is 16 residues. The CDR3 region has the DNA TGTGCCAGCAGTTACGCGGGCTACAGGGGAAAGGATGAGCAGTTCTTC. It is translated as CASSYAGYRGKDEQFF.

V gene TRBV10-3 combines with J gene TRBJ2-3; TRBD2 aligns across 12 bases. This CDR3 has 17 residues. The germline V gene encodes CDR1 ENHRY and CDR2 SYGVKD. V lost 6 bases to trimming and J lost 0 bases; unmatched junction nucleotides: 7. This chain's CDR3 is CAISPFLAGGSTDTQYF. The CDR3 DNA reads TGTGCCATCAGCCCTTTCCTAGCGGGGGGGAGCACAGATACGCAGTATTTT.

This clonotype was seen more than once but under ten times. The rearrangement joins TRBV20-1 to TRBJ2-3, with D possibly TRBD1 on 5 matching bases. CDR3 size: 14 residues. V lost 0 bases, J lost 2 bases, and 9 bases lay in between. Germline V gene lookup returns CDR1 DFQATT and CDR2 SNEGSKA (reference sequence). The CDR3 coding sequence is TGCAGTGCTAGAGATGGCAGGGTCACAGATACGCAGTATTTT. It yields the protein CSARDGRVTDTQYF.

In this sample, this clonotype turned up a few times. This rearrangement joins TRBV28 to TRBJ2-3; perhaps TRBD1 as D (7 bases). Trimming left V 5 bases short and J 4 bases short, with 16 bases between. Germline V gene data show CDR1 as MDHEN and CDR2 as SYDVKM. This CDR3 comprises 15 residues. CDR3: CASSPPQGGADTQYF. The CDR3 DNA reads as TGTGCCAGCAGTCCGCCCCAGGGGGGCGCAGATACGCAGTATTTT.

V and J are TRBV7-8 and TRBJ2-3, with D maybe TRBD2 (5 bases). V shed 5 bases and J shed 2 bases, with 17 bases lying between them. Germline V gene data show CDR1 as SGHVS and CDR2 as FQNEAQ. The CDR3 covers 16 residues. CDR3 residues: CASSPSIALITDTQYF. The CDR3 nucleotides are TGTGCCAGCAGCCCTAGCATCGCCCTGATCACAGATACGCAGTATTTT.

This clonotype occurred a few times. V and J are TRBV27 and TRBJ2-5; D is perhaps TRBD2 (6 bases). The CDR3 contains 14 residues. Trimming left V 5 bases short and J 2 bases short, with 12 bases between. The germline gives CDR1 MNHEY, CDR2 SMNVEV (reference sequence). DNA for the CDR3: TGTGCCAGCAGTCGGGGGTGGGGTCAAGAGACCCAGTACTTC. Protein sequence: CASSRGWGQETQYF.

Regarding this clonotype: Relative to the germline gene, one junction end is altered; a read error may explain this. The chain couples TRBV7-2 to TRBJ2-6; 9 positions agree with TRBD2. CDR1 is SGHTA and CDR2 is FQGNSA in the germline V gene. This CDR3 is built from 18 residues. Here the CDR3 reads CASSLRGLAGSGTNVLTF. In nucleotides, the CDR3 is TGTGCCAGCAGCTTACGCGGTCTAGCGGGGTCTGGGACCAACGTCCTGACTTTC.

This clonotype was seen a handful of times. V is TRBV15 and J is TRBJ2-7; D is possibly TRBD2 (5 bases). Between the trimmed V and J ends, which lost 5 bases and 3 bases, there was a span of 17 bases. The CDR3 has 15 residues. The germline V gene encodes CDR1 LNHNV and CDR2 YYDKDF (reference sequence). CDR3 region: CATSYDTREGYEQYF. As DNA, the CDR3 is TGTGCCACCAGCTACGATACCCGGGAAGGCTACGAGCAGTACTTC.